The 32 T cell receptor beta chains below all came from one sample that was sequenced in a study of OX40 agonist ivuxolimab in advanced cancers. Sequencing used immunoSEQ multiplex PCR; TCRdb keeps in-frame clones, though not all of them. The sample includes tens of thousands of clones, more than 75% of them seen just once. This sample comprised CD4+ or CD8+ T cells sorted from blood, obtained in a trial of the OX40 agonist ivuxolimab. The source is an adult with an advanced solid tumor such as melanoma, head and neck, liver or kidney cancer.

This clone was counted a single time. This chain links TRBV6-6 with TRBJ2-7; 7 nucleotides align to TRBD2. Trimming cost V 9 bases and J 6 bases; bases outside gene matches: 14. The CDR3 totals 14 residues. The germline gives CDR1 MNHNY, CDR2 SVGAGI (reference sequence). DNA for the CDR3: TGTGCCAGTGGGTTGGGAGGGAGGGCCGGCGAGCAGTACTTC. Translated: CASGLGGRAGEQYF.

This clone appeared a single time. This chain links TRBV28 with TRBJ1-1; no definite D call. V dropped 5 bases and J dropped 1 base, with 5 bases sitting between them. Germline CDR1 is MDHEN and CDR2 is SYDVKM. The CDR3 loop spans 12 amino acids. The CDR3 region has the DNA TGTGCCAGCAGTCCGAAGAACACTGAAGCTTTCTTT. Protein product: CASSPKNTEAFF.

This rearrangement joins TRBV4-1 to TRBJ2-4; D is perhaps TRBD1 (6 bases). This CDR3 has 18 residues. Deletions cut 5 bases from V and 0 bases from J, with 20 bases between. Germline-derived CDR1 and CDR2 are MGHRA and YSYEKL. The CDR3 region has the DNA TGCGCCAGCAGCTACGCCCTTAACAGGGAGCTAGCCAAAAACATTCAGTACTTC. Its translation: CASSYALNRELAKNIQYF.

The chain employs TRBV19 and TRBJ2-3; TRBD2 is a possible D gene (6 bases). Deletions cut 6 bases from V and 4 bases from J, with 8 bases between. The V gene's germline CDR1 is LNHDA and CDR2 SQIVND (reference sequence). The CDR3 is 12 residues long. This CDR3 is CASSGSADTQYF. CDR3 DNA sequence: TGTGCCAGTAGCGGGAGCGCAGATACGCAGTATTTT.

The chain is built from TRBV2 and TRBJ2-7; 7 bases fit TRBD2. The V segment lost 7 bases and the J segment 3 bases; nucleotides outside the gene matches: 6. The germline CDR1 and CDR2 sequences are SNHLY and FYNNEI. This CDR3 spans 13 amino acids. CDR3 bases: TGTGCCAGCACCGGACTAGGAGGCTACGAGCAGTACTTC. Its translation: CASTGLGGYEQYF.

This clone has more than one count but fewer than ten. This chain uses TRBV18 with TRBJ2-6, with no clear D. Deletions cut 3 bases from V and 0 bases from J, with 6 bases between. In germline, CDR1 is KGHSH, CDR2 LQKENI. This CDR3 is built from 15 residues. CDR3 nucleotides: TGTGCCAGCTCACCGCAAAACTCTGGGGCCAACGTCCTGACTTTC. Translation gives CASSPQNSGANVLTF.

V is TRBV9 and J is TRBJ2-1; TRBD2 matches 15 bases. V shed 4 bases, J shed 10 bases, and the junction held 15 bases outside the gene matches. Germline values: CDR1 SGDLS, CDR2 YYNGEE. This CDR3 has 18 amino acids. The CDR3 here is CASSLGLAGGPNVLEQFF. DNA of the CDR3: TGTGCCAGCAGCCTTGGACTAGCGGGAGGGCCGAATGTCCTAGAGCAGTTCTTC.

This clone was observed a handful of times. The chain links TRBV25-1 to TRBJ1-2, with 9 bases that match TRBD1. This CDR3 comprises 15 residues. J was trimmed by 7 bases and V by 6 bases; bases with no gene match: 12. The germline CDR1 and CDR2 sequences are MGHDK and SYGVNS. The CDR3 here is CASRGTGTGLFGYTF. The CDR3 bases are TGTGCCAGCAGGGGGACCGGGACAGGGCTTTTTGGCTACACCTTC.

The chain couples TRBV18 to TRBJ1-2, with 8 positions matching TRBD1. J lost 2 bases, V lost 6 bases, and 8 bases had no gene match. The CDR3 covers 15 residues. CDR1 is KGHSH and CDR2 is LQKENI in the germline V gene. The CDR3 DNA reads TGTGCCAGCTCCTTCGGACAGGGTTCCAACTATGGCTACACCTTC. Protein product: CASSFGQGSNYGYTF.

This sequence joins TRBV28 and TRBJ2-3; 7 bases align to TRBD2. The CDR3 has 16 amino acids. Germline lookup yields CDR1 MDHEN and CDR2 SYDVKM. The V and J ends lost 4 bases and 0 bases, in that order; junction bases with no gene match: 7. CDR3 sequence reads: CASSSPGRGSTDTQYF. The CDR3 region has the DNA TGTGCCAGCAGTTCACCAGGGCGGGGGAGCACAGATACGCAGTATTTT.

The chain links TRBV4-2 to TRBJ2-3; D not resolved. The CDR3 length is 13 residues. Germline lookup yields CDR1 LGHNA and CDR2 YNFKEQ. The V end was cut by 6 bases, the J end by 6 bases, with 13 bases between. Here the CDR3 reads CASSQTPPDTQYF. CDR3 coding DNA: TGTGCCAGCAGTCAAACCCCCCCTGATACGCAGTATTTT.

The chain links TRBV5-8 to TRBJ2-5; possibly TRBD2 for D (6 bases). Germline values: CDR1 SGHTS, CDR2 YDEGEE. With 3 bases removed from V and 1 base from J, the gap between germline ends came to 7 bases. There are 13 residues in the CDR3. CDR3 loop: CASSWGVQETQYF. In DNA, the CDR3 is TGTGCCAGCAGCTGGGGGGTCCAAGAGACCCAGTACTTC.

This chain joins TRBV28 and TRBJ1-6, with 9 positions matching TRBD1. The ends lost 6 bases at V and 5 bases at J; junction bases unmatched: 2. This CDR3 spans 14 amino acids. Germline loops: CDR1 MDHEN, CDR2 SYDVKM. DNA of the CDR3: TGTGCCAGCAGAAGGGACAGGGATAATTCACCCCTCCACTTT. As protein: CASRRDRDNSPLHF.

The rearrangement uses TRBV2 and TRBJ1-2, with D uncertain. V dropped 3 bases and J dropped 3 bases, with 8 bases sitting between them. This CDR3 is 13 amino acids long. CDR1 is SNHLY, CDR2 FYNNEI, per germline. The CDR3 bases are TGTGCCAGCAGTGACATGCCTTACTATGGCTACACCTTC. Its translation: CASSDMPYYGYTF.

This chain uses TRBV5-1 with TRBJ2-2, with D uncertain. The V end was cut by 1 base, the J end by 4 bases, with 8 bases between. Germline V gives CDR1 SGHRS, CDR2 YFSETQ. The CDR3 has 14 amino acids. The CDR3 nucleotides read TGCGCCAGCAGCTTGATGGCTTCCACCGGGGAGCTGTTTTTT. It codes for CASSLMASTGELFF.

V and J are TRBV21-1 and TRBJ2-7; TRBD2, the table's D call, lacks a check against the DNA. TRBV21-1 is described as a pseudogene. The CDR3 extends over 10 amino acids. CDR3 loop: CASNHREQYF. The CDR3 DNA follows: TGTGCCAGCAACCATCGGGAGCAGTACTTC.

A single count supports this clone. The chain couples TRBV6-1 to TRBJ2-1; D is unclear. Trimming took 3 bases from V and 2 from J, leaving 14 bases between them. The CDR3 loop spans 16 amino acids. CDR1 and CDR2 (germline): MNHNS, SASEGT. In nucleotides, the CDR3 is TGTGCCAGCAGTGATTTGGTGGGGTCGGCCTACAATGAGCAGTTCTTC. It encodes CASSDLVGSAYNEQFF.

Regarding this clone: Compared with germline, one end of the junction differs, possibly owing to a read error. The chain has TRBV6-5 and TRBJ1-2; possible D gene TRBD1, 6 bases. The CDR3 is 13 amino acids. CDR1 is MNHEY and CDR2 is SVGAGI in the germline V gene. CDR3 sequence (DNA): TGTGCCAGCAGTACAGGGACCCACTATGGCTACGCCTTC. The encoded protein is CASSTGTHYGYAF.

V gene TRBV7-3 combines with J gene TRBJ2-3, with 10 bases fitting TRBD2. The V gene end was trimmed by 0 bases and the J gene end by 0 bases; junction bases not matched to a gene: 0. Germline CDR1 SGHTA, CDR2 FQGTGA. This CDR3 has 16 residues. CDR3 in amino acids: CASSLTSGRSTDTQYF. In DNA form, the CDR3 reads TGTGCCAGCAGCTTAACTAGCGGGAGGAGCACAGATACGCAGTATTTT.

The J gene is TRBJ2-7, the V gene TRBV27; a possible D gene is TRBD1 (6 bases). CDR1 MNHEY and CDR2 SMNVEV come from the germline V gene (reference sequence). The CDR3 contains 14 residues. V dropped 6 bases and J dropped 5 bases, with 17 bases sitting between them. CDR3 coding DNA: TGTGCCAGCAGCTACTTGCAGGGGCGCAACGAGCAGTACTTC. Translated: CASSYLQGRNEQYF.

J is TRBJ2-5 and V is TRBV5-1, with 14 positions matching TRBD2. With V trimmed by 3 bases and J by 2 bases, 3 bases remained unmatched. This CDR3 comprises 16 residues. Germline loops: CDR1 SGHRS, CDR2 YFSETQ. The CDR3 nucleotides read TGCGCCAGCAGCTGGGGACTAGCGGGAGAGCAAGAGACCCAGTACTTC. Its translation is CASSWGLAGEQETQYF. Filled out from reference TRBV5-1 and TRBJ2-5, the complete variable domain reads KAGVTQTPRYLIKTRGQQVTLSCSPISGHRSVSWYQQTPGQGLQFLFEYFSETQRNKGNFPGRFSGRQFSNSRSEMNVSTLELGDSALYLCASSWGLAGEQETQYFGPGTRLLVL.

This rearrangement joins TRBV10-2 to TRBJ1-2; TRBD1 aligns across 7 bases. CDR1 and CDR2 from the germline V gene are WSHSY and SAAADI. The ends lost 6 bases at V and 0 bases at J; junction bases unmatched: 10. There are 16 residues in the CDR3. CDR3 protein: CASRDPGQLTNYGYTF. Here the CDR3 DNA reads TGCGCCAGCAGGGACCCGGGACAGCTGACTAACTATGGCTACACCTTC.

V and J are TRBV2 and TRBJ2-1; D ambiguous. Germline loops: CDR1 SNHLY, CDR2 FYNNEI. This CDR3 spans 12 amino acids. Trimming stripped 4 bases from V and 8 bases from J, with 9 bases between. For the CDR3, the DNA is TGTGCCAGCAGTGCCGATTACTATGAGCAGTTCTTC. Residues: CASSADYYEQFF.

This chain connects TRBV14 to TRBJ2-5, with 14 bases matching TRBD2. This CDR3 spans 18 amino acids. V was pared by 1 base and J by 2 bases, with 6 bases of the junction left unmatched. Germline-derived CDR1 and CDR2 are SGHDN and FVKESK. This CDR3 reads CASSQGWTSGRTQETQYF. The DNA of the CDR3 is TGTGCCAGCAGCCAAGGGTGGACTAGCGGGAGGACGCAAGAGACCCAGTACTTC.

The chain couples TRBV6-1 to TRBJ1-4; a possible D gene is TRBD1 (6 bases). The CDR3 runs 13 residues. Trimming removed 4 bases from V and 5 bases from J, with 8 bases in between. Germline V gene lookup returns CDR1 MNHNS and CDR2 SASEGT. Here the CDR3 reads CASSAQGNEKLFF. In DNA form, the CDR3 reads TGTGCCAGCAGTGCCCAGGGGAATGAAAAACTGTTTTTT.

The chain recombines TRBV9 with TRBJ2-1; a possible D gene is TRBD2 (5 bases). V lost 0 bases and J lost 6, with 7 bases in between. This CDR3 has 13 residues. Germline values: CDR1 SGDLS, CDR2 YYNGEE. CDR3 coding DNA: TGTGCCAGCAGCGTAGGGACTTTCAATGAGCAGTTCTTC. Its protein is CASSVGTFNEQFF.

The V call is TRBV2, the J call TRBJ2-3, with D maybe TRBD2 (5 bases). The CDR3 extends over 15 amino acids. V was cut by 3 bases and J by 5 bases, with 15 bases left in between. CDR1 and CDR2 (germline): SNHLY, FYNNEI. The CDR3 DNA reads TGTGCCAGCAGTGAGACCGGGAACCGGGGAGATACGCAGTATTTT. Translating it yields CASSETGNRGDTQYF.

The rearrangement uses TRBV6-1 and TRBJ2-1; 8 nucleotides agree with TRBD2. The junction had 5 bases not matched to a gene; V was cut back by 0 bases and J by 7 bases. This CDR3 comprises 15 residues. CDR1 and CDR2 from the germline V gene are MNHNS and SASEGT. The CDR3 region is CASSEAGGRLNEQFF. In DNA, the CDR3 is TGTGCCAGCAGTGAAGCTGGCGGGAGGTTGAATGAGCAGTTCTTC.

This clone was seen more than once but under ten times. The CDR3 coding sequence is TGTGCCAGCAGTTCAGCGGACTATGGCTACACCTTC. Translated: CASSSADYGYTF. The rearrangement joins TRBV28 to TRBJ1-2; D unclear. Germline V gives CDR1 MDHEN, CDR2 SYDVKM. The V end lost 4 bases, the J end lost 3 bases, and 6 bases lay between the germline ends. The CDR3 covers 12 residues.

The CDR3 reads CASSSRGNSNQPQHF. The CDR3 coding sequence is TGTGCCAGCAGTTCACGGGGAAATAGCAATCAGCCCCAGCATTTT. J is TRBJ1-5 and V is TRBV6-5; D uncertain. The V gene's germline CDR1 is MNHEY and CDR2 SVGAGI. V was clipped by 4 bases and J by 0 bases, with 10 bases between them. The CDR3 spans 15 residues.

The rearrangement links TRBV27 to TRBJ2-2, with D uncertain. V was pared by 0 bases and J by 2 bases, with 7 bases between. The CDR3 runs to 15 residues. Germline V gene lookup returns CDR1 MNHEY and CDR2 SMNVEV (reference sequence). CDR3 nucleotides: TGTGCCAGCAGTTTATCTCTAGTAAACACCGGGGAGCTGTTTTTT. Translating it yields CASSLSLVNTGELFF.

The genes are TRBV15 and TRBJ1-3; 7 nucleotides line up with TRBD1. CDR3 length: 19 residues. Unmatched junction bases numbered 16, after V lost 3 bases and J lost 2 bases. Looked up from germline, CDR1 is LNHNV and CDR2 is YYDKDF (reference sequence). This CDR3 reads CATSRALVRQGVAGNTIYF. DNA for the CDR3: TGTGCCACCAGCAGGGCCTTAGTTAGGCAGGGGGTGGCTGGAAACACCATATATTTT.